This T cell receptor beta chain was documented in a study of cytomegalovirus exposure and HLA in healthy donors. The study's findings and limits: In a later analysis, approximately 15,000 TCR beta sequences were associated with HLA alleles at 0.05 false discovery rate. A later analysis linked a missense variant in DCLRE1C to the trimming of TCR beta V and J genes.

Healthy bone marrow donors made up the donors. About this clone: Its antigen remains unidentified.

13 Jbeta primers and 60 Vbeta primers were used for the PCR. Under the authors' procedure: About 10 million shared chains were among around 80 million unique TCR beta chains counted in a later analysis. Sequenced by immunoSEQ multiplex PCR; TCRdb stores in-frame clones only, minus some. V, J and clone size were drawn from that table, and D and trimming were deduced from the DNA. The sample lists around 130,000 clones, roughly four fifths seen once, with about 2.9% in the top ten. Sequencing was carried out using PBMCs. This clonotype originated in a boy aged 2 to 10 in good health and CMV-seronegative.

This CDR3 is CASSVLAGNTGELFF. The CDR3 DNA reads TGTGCCAGCAGCGTCCTAGCGGGGAACACCGGGGAGCTGTTTTTT. The chain links TRBV7-3 to TRBJ2-2; 8 positions agree with TRBD2. The germline V gene has CDR1 SGHTA and CDR2 FQGTGA. This CDR3 spans 15 amino acids. V shed 5 bases and J 1 base; nucleotides not matched to a gene: 3.